The sequence of this T cell receptor beta chain was determined in a study of shared clonotypes between healthy human individuals. Background on the study: Samples came from two female and three male donors aged 18 to 49. Researchers assigned three CD4 naive, three CD4 memory, two CD8 naive and one CD8 memory plate to each donor.

Naive CD45RA+ and memory CD45RA-negative subsets were split from CD4+ cells. Repertoires were generated with immunoSEQ multiplex PCR, while TCRdb's copy carries only in-frame clones and drops some. The top ten clones hold around 0.4% of a sample with 2 million to 2.5 million clones, roughly 93% of them seen once. Germline-derived CDR1 and CDR2 are SGDLS and YYNGEE. CDR3 size: 13 residues. The ends were cut back, 5 bases at V and 8 bases at J, with 16 bases in the middle. Whole-study results and caveats: With several donors compared, around 5% of naive CD4 clonotypes were shared.

About this clone: Its antigen is unidentified.

Specimen: naive CD4+ T cells from PBMCs. The subset was: CD45RA+ positively selected. This sequence joins TRBV9 and TRBJ1-2; D unclear. This TCR was sampled from a man aged 18 to 29 in good health. Some clones in this sample may be carry-over from other donors' samples. The CDR3 region has the DNA TGTGCCAGCAGTCGGTTCCCCGCTGACGGCTACACCTTC. Residues: CASSRFPADGYTF.